The source of this TCR beta chain is a study of cytotoxic CD8 clonotypes in ibrutinib-treated CLL. Study-level background: Average yields of about 260,000 productive templates and tens of thousands of productive rearrangements characterized the samples. Whole-study findings and limits: There were few public clonotypes, and on treatment they contracted or stayed stable.

Notes on this clone: The antigen is unknown. One end of the junction does not line up with germline, which may come from a read error.

Genomic DNA in a quantity of about 2.1 micrograms was derived from cryopreserved PBMCs for TCR beta libraries. Target depth was 1 in 200,000 to 1 in 1 million T cells, about 10x per clonotype. Sequenced by immunoSEQ multiplex PCR; TCRdb stores in-frame clones only, minus some. This sample has about 140,000 clones, with around 82% found just once. The germline gives CDR1 MDHEN, CDR2 SYDVKM. CDR3 length: 11 amino acids. The chain employs TRBV28 and TRBJ2-7; TRBD1 might be the D (7 bases). The sample consisted of PBMCs, taken after 36 months of ibrutinib treatment. The TCR comes from a human donor with chronic lymphocytic leukemia. In nucleotides, the CDR3 is TGTGCCAGCAGTCTAAGGGGGCGGGACGTCTTC. It specifies CASSLRGRDVF.